The T cell receptor beta chain described here comes from a study of T cells in Graves' hyperthyroidism and ophthalmopathy. The CDR3 regions of TCR beta were amplified from RNA transcripts. Using the HTBI primer set, a first-round RT-PCR was run on the TCR CDR3. TCRdb called the multiplex PCR reads again in MiXCR, with one record for every CDR3 protein. Of over 500,000 distinct CDR3 sequences in the sample, 14% were seen once. The study defined stable Graves' hyperthyroidism as no ophthalmopathy progression within 18 months. This clonotype occurred many times. This clonotype originated in a woman aged 40 to 50 with Graves' hyperthyroidism. Input material: blood.

The CDR3 loop reads CASSLFRSNEQYF. The DNA of the CDR3 is TGTGCCAGCAGTTTATTTAGGTCCAACGAGCAGTACTTC. V and J are TRBV12-3 or TRBV12-4 and TRBJ2-7; D not certain. The V and J ends lost 2 bases and 5 bases respectively, with 10 bases between them. CDR3 length: 13 amino acids.